One and the same sample provided the 13 T cell receptor beta chains below, sequenced in a study of tissue T cells after allogeneic stem cell transplantation. Produced via immunoSEQ multiplex PCR; TCRdb's table is partial and in-frame only. The sample lists 40,000 to 60,000 clones, 65% to 80% occurring once. The specimen was sorted cells pooled from one or two spleens. These receptor sequences come from a pool of C57BL/6 mice in good health.

About this clone itself: Gene names are the mouse ones. The read ends 1 residue early relative to the CDR3; the germline J gene fills the gap. The gene calls are TRBV12-1 and TRBJ2-4, with D unclear. V was clipped by 2 bases and J by 1 base, with 12 bases between them. Germline assignment: CDR1 SGHSN and CDR2 HYEKVE. The CDR3 consists of 15 residues. The part of the CDR3 DNA that was read is TGTGCCAGCTCTCCCAGACCCGGTGGTCAAAACACCTTGTAC. This gives the protein CASSPRPGGQNTLY. From start to end, the CDR3 is CASSPRPGGQNTLYF.

In regard to this clone: The gene names here belong to mouse. The sequence runs out 1 residue before the end of the CDR3; the remainder is reconstructed from the germline J gene. The rearrangement uses TRBV3 and TRBJ2-1, with 7 bases aligning to TRBD1. The CDR3 is 15 amino acids. The ends lost 2 bases at V and 3 bases at J; junction bases unmatched: 4. In germline, CDR1 is SNHLY, CDR2 FYNGKV (reference sequence). The CDR3 DNA, read in part, is TGTGCCAGCAGCTTAAGATCAGGGGGCTATGCTGAGCAGTTC. The encoded protein is CASSLRSGGYAEQF. The CDR3 as a whole reads CASSLRSGGYAEQFF.

On this clone: Gene names follow the mouse nomenclature. The CDR3 is cut off 1 residue early in the read; its end comes from the germline J gene. V is TRBV3 and J is TRBJ1-3, with no clear D. The CDR3 covers 14 residues. The V gene's germline CDR1 is SNHLY and CDR2 FYNGKV (reference sequence). V was shortened by 1 base and J by 0 bases, with 4 bases between the two germline ends. This CDR3 reads CASSLETSGNTLYF. The part of the CDR3 DNA that was read is TGTGCCAGCAGCTTAGAGACTTCTGGAAATACGCTCTAT.

Notes on this clone: Gene names and germline match the mouse. The CDR3 goes on 1 residue after the read ends, and that part is filled in from the germline J gene. The same CDR3 can be traced to other DNA sequences in this sample. This chain connects TRBV2 to TRBJ2-3; D is possibly TRBD1 (6 bases). Germline loops: CDR1 LGHNA, CDR2 YSYQKL. This CDR3 is built from 13 residues. Trimming took off 2 bases at V and 3 bases at J, with 6 bases between the two ends. The sequenced part of the CDR3 DNA is TGTGCCAGCAGCCAACAGGGGGCAGAAACGCTGTAT. Translation gives CASSQQGAETLY. The full CDR3 sequence reads CASSQQGAETLYF.

For this clone: Gene names denote mouse genes. The observed sequence ends 1 residue before the CDR3 terminus, with the missing tail filled in from the germline J gene. This specimen includes other DNA sequences encoding the same CDR3. The rearrangement links TRBV20 to TRBJ2-3; D call uncertain. The V gene's germline CDR1 is GFQATS and CDR2 STVNSAI. This CDR3 spans 12 amino acids. Between the trimmed V and J ends, which lost 1 base and 0 bases, there was a span of 2 bases. The sequenced part of the CDR3 DNA is TGTGGTGCTAGGGCAAGTGCAGAAACGCTGTAT. Translated: CGARASAETLY. The whole CDR3 sequence is CGARASAETLYF.

With regard to this clone: Germline and genes: mouse. The read ends 1 residue before the CDR3 terminus; that terminus is restored from the germline J gene. The chain links TRBV12-1 to TRBJ1-3, with 10 bases matching TRBD1. V lost 0 bases to trimming and J lost 10 bases; unmatched junction nucleotides: 8. Germline CDR1 SGHSN, CDR2 HYEKVE. The CDR3 consists of 15 residues. CDR3 bases read: TGTGCCAGCTCTCTCGCGAGGACAGGGGGGCGGACGCTCTAT. Translating gives CASSLARTGGRTLY. The whole CDR3 region reads CASSLARTGGRTLYF.

On this clone itself: Gene names are the mouse ones. The missing CDR3 end, 1 residue past where the read stops, is filled in from the germline J gene. The chain recombines TRBV13-2 with TRBJ2-7, with D hard to call. The V and J ends lost 3 bases and 3 bases respectively, with 7 bases between them. Germline V gene sequence: CDR1 NNHNN, CDR2 SYGAGS (reference sequence). This CDR3 region has 12 residues. The sequenced CDR3 bases are TGTGCCAGCGGTGGCCAAAGCTATGAACAGTAC. Translating gives CASGGQSYEQY. The CDR3 in full is CASGGQSYEQYF.

On this clone itself: Mouse gene names and germline throughout. The read ends 1 residue shy of where the CDR3 ends; the end is completed using the germline J gene. The rearrangement uses TRBV26 and TRBJ1-1; D is uncertain. V lost 3 bases and J 0 bases, leaving 5 bases between the germline ends. The CDR3 is 13 residues long. Looked up from germline, CDR1 is KGHPV and CDR2 is FQNQEV (reference sequence). CDR3 DNA (partial): TGTGCCAGCAGTCTCTCTGCAAACACAGAAGTCTTC. Translated: CASSLSANTEVF. The entire CDR3 protein reads CASSLSANTEVFF.

On this clone itself: The genes and germline here are from mouse. The read terminates 1 residue ahead of where the CDR3 ends, so the germline J gene completes it. The V gene is TRBV12-2, the J gene TRBJ2-5; the D gene is possibly TRBD2 (6 bases). The CDR3 runs to 15 residues. Between the trimmed V and J ends, which lost 2 bases and 0 bases, there was a span of 11 bases. CDR1 is SGHLS, CDR2 HYDKME, per germline. The covered CDR3 bases are TGTGCCAGCTCTCCGACTGGCTTTAACCAAGACACCCAGTAC. The encoded protein is CASSPTGFNQDTQY. The entire CDR3 is CASSPTGFNQDTQYF.

As regards this clone: Mouse names are used for the genes. The CDR3 end lies 1 residue beyond the end of the read and is filled in from the germline J gene. The identical CDR3 is also encoded by other nucleotide sequences in the sample. The chain links TRBV2 to TRBJ1-2; D unclear. Between the trimmed V and J ends, which lost 0 bases and 1 base, there was a span of 0 bases. The CDR3 extends over 12 amino acids. CDR1 LGHNA and CDR2 YSYQKL come from the germline V gene. CDR3 bases read: TGTGCCAGCAGCCAAGAAAACTCCGACTACACC. Translation gives CASSQENSDYT. In full, the CDR3 is CASSQENSDYTF. The whole variable domain, filled in from reference TRBV2 and TRBJ1-2, reads DPKIIQKPKYLVAVTGSEKILICEQYLGHNAMYWYRQSAKKPLEFMFSYSYQKLMDNQTASSRFQPQSSKKNHLDLQITALKPDDSATYFCASSQENSDYTFGSGTRLLVI.

A word on this clone: Gene names and germline refer to mouse. The read finishes 1 residue shy of the CDR3 end, and the germline J gene is used to complete it. The rearrangement links TRBV5 to TRBJ2-5, with a possible D match to TRBD1 (6 bases). The germline V gene has CDR1 LGHNA and CDR2 YNLKQL (reference sequence). V was trimmed by 5 bases and J by 1 base, leaving 16 bases between them. The CDR3 contains 16 residues. CDR3 loop: CASSYRDKGYQDTQYF. The part of the CDR3 DNA that was read is TGTGCCAGCAGCTACCGGGACAAAGGGTACCAAGACACCCAGTAC.

Comment on this clone: Gene names refer to mouse genes. Read coverage stops 1 residue before the CDR3 terminus; the germline J gene supplies the remainder. The chain joins TRBV13-2 to TRBJ2-7; D might be TRBD2 (7 bases). V was clipped by 0 bases and J by 2 bases, with 9 bases between them. The germline gives CDR1 NNHNN, CDR2 SYGAGS (reference sequence). The CDR3 length is 14 residues. The sequenced CDR3 bases are TGTGCCAGCGGTGATGGCTGGGGGCCCTATGAACAGTAC. As protein: CASGDGWGPYEQY. The whole CDR3 region reads CASGDGWGPYEQYF.

Note on this clone: Gene names and germline refer to mouse. The CDR3 bases that were read are TGTGCCAGCGGTGATGCTTCATCTTCCTATAATTCGCCCCTCTAC. Its protein product is CASGDASSSYNSPLY. The CDR3 in full is CASGDASSSYNSPLYF. This rearrangement joins TRBV13-2 to TRBJ1-6; D is undetermined. The DNA ends 1 residue before the CDR3 does, and the rest of the CDR3 is filled in from the germline J gene. Being an ORF, TRBJ1-6 has a function that is uncertain. Trimming took 0 bases from V and 0 from J, leaving 7 bases between them. This CDR3 has 16 amino acids. The germline V gene encodes CDR1 NNHNN and CDR2 SYGAGS (reference sequence).